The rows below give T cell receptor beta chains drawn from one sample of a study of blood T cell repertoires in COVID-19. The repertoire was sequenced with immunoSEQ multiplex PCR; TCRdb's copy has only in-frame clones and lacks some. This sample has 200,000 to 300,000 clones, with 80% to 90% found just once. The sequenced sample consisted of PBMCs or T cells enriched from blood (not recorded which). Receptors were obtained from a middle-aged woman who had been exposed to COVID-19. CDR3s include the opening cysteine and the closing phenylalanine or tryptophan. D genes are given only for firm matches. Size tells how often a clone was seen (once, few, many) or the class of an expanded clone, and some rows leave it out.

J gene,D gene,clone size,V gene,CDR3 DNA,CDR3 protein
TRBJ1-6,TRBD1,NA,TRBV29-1,TGCAGCGTCGCCTTTGGGACAGGGTATAATTCACCCCTCCACTTT,CSVAFGTGYNSPLHF
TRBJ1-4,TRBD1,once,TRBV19,TGTGCCAGTAGTCGTTACGGGACAGGGGAAAATGAAAAACTGTTTTTT,CASSRYGTGENEKLFF
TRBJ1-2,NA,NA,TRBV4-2,TGTGCCAGCAGCCAAGACGCGGGGGTTTATGGCTACACCTTC,CASSQDAGVYGYTF
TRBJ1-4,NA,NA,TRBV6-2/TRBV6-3,TGTGCCAGCAGTTACTACGACAGTCTTGGAACTAATGAAAAACTGTTTTTT,CASSYYDSLGTNEKLFF
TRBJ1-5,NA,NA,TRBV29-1,TGCAGCGTTGTGGGGGGGTGGGTAAGGAGCAATCAGCCCCAGCATTTT,CSVVGGWVRSNQPQHF
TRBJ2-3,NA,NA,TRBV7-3,TGTGCCAGCAGCACTGGGTCTGCGGCAGATACGCAGTATTTT,CASSTGSAADTQYF
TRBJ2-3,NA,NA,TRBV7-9,TGTGCCAGCAGCTTCCCGGGACTCCTGCAGCCGGATACGCAGTATTTT,CASSFPGLLQPDTQYF
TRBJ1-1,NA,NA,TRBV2,TGTGCCAGCAGTGAGGCGAGGACTGAAGCTTTCTTT,CASSEARTEAFF
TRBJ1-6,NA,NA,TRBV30,TGTGCCTGGAGTGCGGGGGGTTTACCCCTCCACTTT,CAWSAGGLPLHF
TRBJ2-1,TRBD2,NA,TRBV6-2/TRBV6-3,TGTGCCAGCAGCAAGGGGGTTAGCGGGAGGGCCCCCTACAATGAGCAGTTCTTC,CASSKGVSGRAPYNEQFF
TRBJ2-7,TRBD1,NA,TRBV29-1,TGCAGCGTTGAACCCGGGACAGGCCTTGACGAGCAGTACTTC,CSVEPGTGLDEQYF
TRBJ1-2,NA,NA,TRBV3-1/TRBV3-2,TGTGCCAGCAGCCAATTAGACTCTGGCTACACCTTC,CASSQLDSGYTF
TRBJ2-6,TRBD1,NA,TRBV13,TGTGCCAGCAGCGCGAGGGACAGGCGGAGCTCTGGGGCCAACGTCCTGACTTTC,CASSARDRRSSGANVLTF
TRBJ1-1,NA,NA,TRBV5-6,TGTGCCAGCAGCTTGGCATCTGAAGCTTTCTTT,CASSLASEAFF
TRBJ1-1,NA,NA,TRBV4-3,TGCGCCAGCAGCCAAGATTTGAGAAGTGAAGCTTTCTTT,CASSQDLRSEAFF